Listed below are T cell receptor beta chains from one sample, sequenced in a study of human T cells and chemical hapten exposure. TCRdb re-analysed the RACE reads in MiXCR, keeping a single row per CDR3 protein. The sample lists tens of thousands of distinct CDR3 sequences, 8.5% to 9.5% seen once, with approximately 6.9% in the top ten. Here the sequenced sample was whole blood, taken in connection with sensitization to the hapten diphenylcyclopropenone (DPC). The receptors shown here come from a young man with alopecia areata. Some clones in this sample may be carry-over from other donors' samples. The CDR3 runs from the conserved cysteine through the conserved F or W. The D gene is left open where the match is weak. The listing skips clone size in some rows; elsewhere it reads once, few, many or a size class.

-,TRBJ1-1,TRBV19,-,TGTGCCAGTAGTATAGGGCAGAACACTGAAGCTTTCTTT,CASSIGQNTEAFF
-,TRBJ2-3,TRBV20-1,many,TGCAGTGCTAGAGAAACGGATCCCTACACAGATACGCAGTATTTT,CSARETDPYTDTQYF
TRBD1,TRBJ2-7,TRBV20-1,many,TGCAGTGCTAGAGCCGGGACAGGGGGGCTCGACGAGCAGTACTTC,CSARAGTGGLDEQYF
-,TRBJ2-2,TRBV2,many,TGTGCCAGCATGGGGGCCCCCCCCGGGGAGCTGTTTTTT,CASMGAPPGELFF
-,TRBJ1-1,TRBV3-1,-,TGTGCCAGCAGCCAAAACTATTTATCCACTGAAGCTTTCTTT,CASSQNYLSTEAFF
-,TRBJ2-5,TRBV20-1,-,TGCAGTGTTGACTCTCCTGTTGGGGATCCGTGGACCCAGTACTTC,CSVDSPVGDPWTQYF
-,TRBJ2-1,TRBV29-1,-,TGCAGCGTTGAACTCTACAATGAGCAGTTCTTC,CSVELYNEQFF
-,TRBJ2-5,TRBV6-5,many,TGTGCCAGCCGGCCAGGCCCTCAAGAGACCCAGTACTTC,CASRPGPQETQYF
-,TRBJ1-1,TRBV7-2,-,TGTGCCAGCACCCTAAAATCGAGCACTGAAGCTTTCTTT,CASTLKSSTEAFF
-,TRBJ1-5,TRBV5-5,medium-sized,TGTGCCAGCAGCTTGGGGATGGGCGGTCAGCCCCAGCATTTT,CASSLGMGGQPQHF
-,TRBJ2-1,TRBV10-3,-,TGTGCCTCTTCAGGCGATGAGCAGTTCTTC,CASSGDEQFF
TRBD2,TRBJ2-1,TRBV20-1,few,TGCAGTGCTAGACGTGCGGGAGCCTACAATGAGCAGTTCTTC,CSARRAGAYNEQFF
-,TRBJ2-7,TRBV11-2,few,TGTGCCAGCAGCTTAAATACCCCGTGGGGGGGCCCTTCCTACGAGCAGTACTTC,CASSLNTPWGGPSYEQYF
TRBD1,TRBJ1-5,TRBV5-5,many,TGTGCCAGCAGCTTGGAAGGGGGCAACCAGCCCCAGCATTTT,CASSLEGGNQPQHF
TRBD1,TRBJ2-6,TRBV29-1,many,TGCAGCGTTCCCGGGACAGGGGGATCTGGGGCCAACGTCCTGACTTTC,CSVPGTGGSGANVLTF
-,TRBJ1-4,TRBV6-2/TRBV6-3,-,TGTGCCAGCAGTCGATCCAGTGCAACTAATGAAAAACTGTTTTTT,CASSRSSATNEKLFF
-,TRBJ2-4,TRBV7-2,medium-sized,TGTGCCAGCAGCCAAACCGCCTCCAAAAACATTCAGTACTTC,CASSQTASKNIQYF
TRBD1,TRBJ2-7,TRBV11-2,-,TGTGCCAGCAGCTCCCGGACAGGGGCAAACGAGCAGTACTTC,CASSSRTGANEQYF
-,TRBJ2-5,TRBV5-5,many,TGTGCCAGCAGCTTGGGTACAGGACACCAAGAGACCCAGTACTTC,CASSLGTGHQETQYF
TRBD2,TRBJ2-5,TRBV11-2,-,TGTGCCAGCAGCGGGGCGACTAGCGGGAGGGGAGAGACCCAGTACTTC,CASSGATSGRGETQYF
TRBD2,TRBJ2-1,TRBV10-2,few,TGCGCCAGCAGTGACGCCGGGGGGGCCGGTAATGAGCAGTTCTTC,CASSDAGGAGNEQFF
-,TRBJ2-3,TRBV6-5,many,TGTGCCAGCAGTTATTCGGGGGGCTCTGCAGATACGCAGTATTTT,CASSYSGGSADTQYF
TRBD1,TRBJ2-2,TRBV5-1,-,TGCGCCAGCAGCTTGGGACAGGGATGGACCGGGGAGCTGTTTTTT,CASSLGQGWTGELFF
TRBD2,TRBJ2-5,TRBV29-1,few,TGCAGCGCACCCGGTCTGGGACTAGCGGGGGTAAAGACCCAGTACTTC,CSAPGLGLAGVKTQYF
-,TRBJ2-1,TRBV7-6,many,TGTGCCAGCAGCTTTACCGGGACAACTAACAATGAGCAGTTCTTC,CASSFTGTTNNEQFF
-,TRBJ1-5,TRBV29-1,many,TGCAGCGTTGTCGTGGGGTCAGAGAGCAATCAGCCCCAGCATTTT,CSVVVGSESNQPQHF
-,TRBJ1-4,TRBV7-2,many,TGTGCCAGCAGCTCCGGACAGTCAACTAATGAAAAACTGTTTTTT,CASSSGQSTNEKLFF
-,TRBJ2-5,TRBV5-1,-,TGCGCCAGCAGCTTGGGAGAGGGGTACCAAGAGACCCAGTACTTC,CASSLGEGYQETQYF
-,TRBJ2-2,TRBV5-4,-,TGTGCCAGCAGCTGGGGACTCACCGGGGAGCTGTTTTTT,CASSWGLTGELFF
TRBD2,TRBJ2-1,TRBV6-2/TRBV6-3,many,TGTGCCAGCAGTATCGGGGGAGGGATCTACAATGAGCAGTTCTTC,CASSIGGGIYNEQFF
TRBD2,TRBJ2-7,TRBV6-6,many,TGTGCCAGCAGTTACTCTGGCGGGAGCTCCTACGAGCAGTACTTC,CASSYSGGSSYEQYF
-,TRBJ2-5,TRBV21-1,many,TGTGCCAGCAGCAAAGAAAGGTCGCGGACCCAGTACTTC,CASSKERSRTQYF
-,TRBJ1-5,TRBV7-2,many,TGTGCCAGCAGCTTATCGCAGGGGTTCTATAGCAATCAGCCCCAGCATTTT,CASSLSQGFYSNQPQHF
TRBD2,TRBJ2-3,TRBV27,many,TGTGCCAGCAGTTTTTCCGGACTAGCGGCAGATACGCAGTATTTT,CASSFSGLAADTQYF
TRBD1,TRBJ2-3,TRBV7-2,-,TGTGCCAGCAGGGACAGGGTCTCCACAGATACGCAGTATTTT,CASRDRVSTDTQYF
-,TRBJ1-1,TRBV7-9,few,TGTGCCAGCAGAACAGACTACACTGAAGCTTTCTTT,CASRTDYTEAFF
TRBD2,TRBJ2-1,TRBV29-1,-,TGCAGCGTTGAACTCCACGGGGGAGGGGCCTCCTACAATGAGCAGTTCTTC,CSVELHGGGASYNEQFF
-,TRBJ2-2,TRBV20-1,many,TGCAGTGCTACATATGGCATCGCAAACACCGGGGAGCTGTTTTTT,CSATYGIANTGELFF
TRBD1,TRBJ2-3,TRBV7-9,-,TGTGCCAGCAGCTTAGCTGACAGGGCTTGGACAGATACGCAGTATTTT,CASSLADRAWTDTQYF
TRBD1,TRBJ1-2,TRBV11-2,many,TGTGCCAGCAGTCGGACAGGAAACCAGGTGATTGGCTACACCTTC,CASSRTGNQVIGYTF
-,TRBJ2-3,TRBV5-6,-,TGTGCCAGCAGCTTCGGGGAAAGCACAGATACGCAGTATTTT,CASSFGESTDTQYF
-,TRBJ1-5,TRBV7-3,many,TGTGCCAGCAGCTTAAACCCCCGATTCGACAGAAACAGCAATCAGCCCCAGCATTTT,CASSLNPRFDRNSNQPQHF
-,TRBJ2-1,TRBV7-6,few,TGTGCCAGCAGCTTAGAGGTGGTCTCCTCTCTTAGTGAGCAGTTCTTC,CASSLEVVSSLSEQFF
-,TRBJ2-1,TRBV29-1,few,TGCAGCGTTGAGTCTGAGCAGTTCTTC,CSVESEQFF
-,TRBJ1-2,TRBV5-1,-,TGCGCCAGCAGCACCACCCCCCGTGGAGGCTACACCTTC,CASSTTPRGGYTF
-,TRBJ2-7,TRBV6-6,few,TGTGCCAGCAGTTTCCCGACGGGCGAGCAGTACTTC,CASSFPTGEQYF
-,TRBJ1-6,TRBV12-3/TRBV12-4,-,TGTGCCAGCAGTTTGACGACGGGAAAAAATTCACCCCTCCACTTT,CASSLTTGKNSPLHF